This T cell receptor (beta chain) was profiled in a study of cytomegalovirus exposure and HLA in healthy donors. Study results and limitations: In vitro, three CMV-associated chains proved specific for CMV antigens. Accurate predictions that matched the HLA-A and HLA-B alleles of most subjects were reportedly made from TCR beta sequences.

The primer mix had 60 Vbeta and 13 Jbeta primers. The data were produced by immunoSEQ multiplex PCR, yet TCRdb's version contains in-frame clones alone and is incomplete. The sample contains 170,000 or so clones, about three quarters of which appear only once. Germline values: CDR1 SGHDN, CDR2 FVKESK. V lost 1 base and J 6 bases, leaving 11 bases between the germline ends. This CDR3 is built from 14 residues. This clone has just a few counts. The antigen is undetermined. This TCR was recovered from a woman in her 30s in good health and CMV-seropositive. The J gene is TRBJ2-3, the V gene TRBV14; D uncertain. Sequencing was performed on PBMCs. The CDR3 DNA is TGTGCCAGCAGCCAAGCTCCCCTTTTGGATACGCAGTATTTT. Encoded protein: CASSQAPLLDTQYF.